Sequencing of this T cell receptor beta chain was carried out in a study of shared clonotypes between healthy human individuals. Study overall: The plates for each donor numbered three CD4 naive, three CD4 memory, two CD8 naive and one CD8 memory.

Terminally differentiated effector memory CD45RA+ cells were excluded by CCR7 positive selection of CD45RO-negative cells. CDR1 is LNHDA and CDR2 is SQIVND in the germline V gene (reference sequence). This CDR3 is built from 13 residues. Trimming took off 7 bases at V and 5 bases at J, with 12 bases between the two ends. The test was conducted at deep level. The table came from immunoSEQ multiplex PCR; TCRdb's copy has only in-frame clones and leaves some out. The repertoire includes approximately 650,000 clones, 95% to 96% of them detected once, and less than 0.13% sits in the top ten. This receptor was obtained from a woman aged 30 to 39 in good health. Sequencing was carried out using naive CD8+ T cells sorted from blood. The chain links TRBV19 to TRBJ2-1; D gene ambiguous. CDR3 nucleotide sequence: TGTGCCAGTAACTCGGGCTTTCACAATGAGCAGTTCTTC. It codes for CASNSGFHNEQFF.